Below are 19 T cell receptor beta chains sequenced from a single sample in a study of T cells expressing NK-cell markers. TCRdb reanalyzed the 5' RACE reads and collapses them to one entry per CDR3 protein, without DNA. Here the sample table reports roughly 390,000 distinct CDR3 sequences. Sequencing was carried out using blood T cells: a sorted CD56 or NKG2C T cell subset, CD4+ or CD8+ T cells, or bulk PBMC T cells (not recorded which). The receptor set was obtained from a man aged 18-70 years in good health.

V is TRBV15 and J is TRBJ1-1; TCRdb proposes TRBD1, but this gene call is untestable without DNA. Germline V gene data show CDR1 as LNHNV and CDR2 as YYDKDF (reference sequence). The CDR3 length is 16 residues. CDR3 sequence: CATSGLMGQGGTEAFF.

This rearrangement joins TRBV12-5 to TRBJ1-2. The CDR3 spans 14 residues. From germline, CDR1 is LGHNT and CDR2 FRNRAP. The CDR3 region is CASGLVRGGNGYTF.

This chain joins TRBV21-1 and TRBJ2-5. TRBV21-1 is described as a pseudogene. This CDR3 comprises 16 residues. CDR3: CASSKAAARSRETQYF.

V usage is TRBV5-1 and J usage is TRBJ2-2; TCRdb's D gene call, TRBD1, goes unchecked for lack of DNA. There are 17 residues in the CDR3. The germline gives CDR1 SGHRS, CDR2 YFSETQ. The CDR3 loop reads CASSCRVTALNTGELFF. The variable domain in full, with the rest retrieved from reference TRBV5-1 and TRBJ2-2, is KAGVTQTPRYLIKTRGQQVTLSCSPISGHRSVSWYQQTPGQGLQFLFEYFSETQRNKGNFPGRFSGRQFSNSRSEMNVSTLELGDSALYLCASSCRVTALNTGELFFGEGSRLTVL.

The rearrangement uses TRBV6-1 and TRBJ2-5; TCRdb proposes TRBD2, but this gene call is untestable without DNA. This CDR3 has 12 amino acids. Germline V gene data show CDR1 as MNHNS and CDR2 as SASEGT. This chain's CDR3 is CASAGTGETQYF.

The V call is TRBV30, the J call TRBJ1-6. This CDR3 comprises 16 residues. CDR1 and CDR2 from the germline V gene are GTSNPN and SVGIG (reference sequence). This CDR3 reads CAWSSSRSPGHSPLHF.

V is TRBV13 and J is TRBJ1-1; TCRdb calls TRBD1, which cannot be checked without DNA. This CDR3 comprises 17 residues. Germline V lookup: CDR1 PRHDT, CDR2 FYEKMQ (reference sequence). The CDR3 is CASSFLQGVDLGTEAFF.

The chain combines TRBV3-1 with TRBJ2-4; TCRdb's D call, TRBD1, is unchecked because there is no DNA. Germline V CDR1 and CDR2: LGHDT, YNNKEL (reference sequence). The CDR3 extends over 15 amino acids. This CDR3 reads CASSQEGGAKNIQYF. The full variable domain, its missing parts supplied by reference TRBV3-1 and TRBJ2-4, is DTAVSQTPKYLVTQMGNDKSIKCEQNLGHDTMYWYKQDSKKFLKIMFSYNNKELIINETVPNRFSPKSPDKAHLNLHINSLELGDSAVYFCASSQEGGAKNIQYFGAGTRLSVL.

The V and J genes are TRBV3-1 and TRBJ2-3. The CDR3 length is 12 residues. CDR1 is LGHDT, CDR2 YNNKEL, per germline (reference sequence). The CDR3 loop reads CASRVVADTQYF.

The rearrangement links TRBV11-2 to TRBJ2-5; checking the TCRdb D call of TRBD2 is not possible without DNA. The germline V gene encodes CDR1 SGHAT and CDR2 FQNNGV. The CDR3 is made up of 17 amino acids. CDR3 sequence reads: CASSLGTSGGHQETQYF. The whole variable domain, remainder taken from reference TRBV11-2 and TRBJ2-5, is EAGVAQSPRYKIIEKRQSVAFWCNPISGHATLYWYQQILGQGPKLLIQFQNNGVVDDSQLPKDRFSAERLKGVDSTLKIQPAKLEDSAVYLCASSLGTSGGHQETQYFGPGTRLLVL.

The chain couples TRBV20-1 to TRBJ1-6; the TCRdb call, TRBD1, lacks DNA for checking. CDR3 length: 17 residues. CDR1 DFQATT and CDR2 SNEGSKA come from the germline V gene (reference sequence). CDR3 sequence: CSAPSSGAGRSNSPLHF.

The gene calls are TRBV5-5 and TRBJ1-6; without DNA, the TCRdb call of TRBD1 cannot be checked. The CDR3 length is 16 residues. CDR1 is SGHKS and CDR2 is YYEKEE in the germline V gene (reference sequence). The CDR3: CASSLDGQGNNSPLHF. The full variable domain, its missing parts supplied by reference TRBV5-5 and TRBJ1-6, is DAGVTQSPTHLIKTRGQQVTLRCSPISGHKSVSWYQQVLGQGPQFIFQYYEKEERGRGNFPDRFSARQFPNYSSELNVNALLLGDSALYLCASSLDGQGNNSPLHFGNGTRLTVT.

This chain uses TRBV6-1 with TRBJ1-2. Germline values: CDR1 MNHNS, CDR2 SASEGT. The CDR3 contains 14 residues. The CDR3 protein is CASSRTISNYGYTF.

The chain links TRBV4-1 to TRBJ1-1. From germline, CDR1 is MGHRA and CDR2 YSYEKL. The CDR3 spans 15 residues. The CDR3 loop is CASSQGDLEASEAFF.

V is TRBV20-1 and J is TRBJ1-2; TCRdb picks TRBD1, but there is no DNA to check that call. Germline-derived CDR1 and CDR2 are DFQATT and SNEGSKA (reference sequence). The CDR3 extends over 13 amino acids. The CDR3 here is CSATGQASYGYTF.

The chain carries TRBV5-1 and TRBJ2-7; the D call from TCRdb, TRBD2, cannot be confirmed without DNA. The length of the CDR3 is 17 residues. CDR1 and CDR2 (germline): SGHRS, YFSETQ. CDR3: CASSLGARTGLRYEQYF. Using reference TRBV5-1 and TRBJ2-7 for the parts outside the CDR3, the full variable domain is KAGVTQTPRYLIKTRGQQVTLSCSPISGHRSVSWYQQTPGQGLQFLFEYFSETQRNKGNFPGRFSGRQFSNSRSEMNVSTLELGDSALYLCASSLGARTGLRYEQYFGPGTRLTVT.

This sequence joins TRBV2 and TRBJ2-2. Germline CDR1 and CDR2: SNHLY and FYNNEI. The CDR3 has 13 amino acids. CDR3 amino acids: CASRSLNTGELFF.

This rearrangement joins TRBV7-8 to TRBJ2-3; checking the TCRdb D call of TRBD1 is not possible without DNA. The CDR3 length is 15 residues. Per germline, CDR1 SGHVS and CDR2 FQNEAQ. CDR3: CASSSWGRGADTQYF.

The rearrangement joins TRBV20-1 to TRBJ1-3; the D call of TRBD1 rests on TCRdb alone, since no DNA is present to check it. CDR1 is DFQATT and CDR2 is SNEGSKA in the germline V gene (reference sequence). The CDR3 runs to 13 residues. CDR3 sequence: CSAGDRARNTIYF.